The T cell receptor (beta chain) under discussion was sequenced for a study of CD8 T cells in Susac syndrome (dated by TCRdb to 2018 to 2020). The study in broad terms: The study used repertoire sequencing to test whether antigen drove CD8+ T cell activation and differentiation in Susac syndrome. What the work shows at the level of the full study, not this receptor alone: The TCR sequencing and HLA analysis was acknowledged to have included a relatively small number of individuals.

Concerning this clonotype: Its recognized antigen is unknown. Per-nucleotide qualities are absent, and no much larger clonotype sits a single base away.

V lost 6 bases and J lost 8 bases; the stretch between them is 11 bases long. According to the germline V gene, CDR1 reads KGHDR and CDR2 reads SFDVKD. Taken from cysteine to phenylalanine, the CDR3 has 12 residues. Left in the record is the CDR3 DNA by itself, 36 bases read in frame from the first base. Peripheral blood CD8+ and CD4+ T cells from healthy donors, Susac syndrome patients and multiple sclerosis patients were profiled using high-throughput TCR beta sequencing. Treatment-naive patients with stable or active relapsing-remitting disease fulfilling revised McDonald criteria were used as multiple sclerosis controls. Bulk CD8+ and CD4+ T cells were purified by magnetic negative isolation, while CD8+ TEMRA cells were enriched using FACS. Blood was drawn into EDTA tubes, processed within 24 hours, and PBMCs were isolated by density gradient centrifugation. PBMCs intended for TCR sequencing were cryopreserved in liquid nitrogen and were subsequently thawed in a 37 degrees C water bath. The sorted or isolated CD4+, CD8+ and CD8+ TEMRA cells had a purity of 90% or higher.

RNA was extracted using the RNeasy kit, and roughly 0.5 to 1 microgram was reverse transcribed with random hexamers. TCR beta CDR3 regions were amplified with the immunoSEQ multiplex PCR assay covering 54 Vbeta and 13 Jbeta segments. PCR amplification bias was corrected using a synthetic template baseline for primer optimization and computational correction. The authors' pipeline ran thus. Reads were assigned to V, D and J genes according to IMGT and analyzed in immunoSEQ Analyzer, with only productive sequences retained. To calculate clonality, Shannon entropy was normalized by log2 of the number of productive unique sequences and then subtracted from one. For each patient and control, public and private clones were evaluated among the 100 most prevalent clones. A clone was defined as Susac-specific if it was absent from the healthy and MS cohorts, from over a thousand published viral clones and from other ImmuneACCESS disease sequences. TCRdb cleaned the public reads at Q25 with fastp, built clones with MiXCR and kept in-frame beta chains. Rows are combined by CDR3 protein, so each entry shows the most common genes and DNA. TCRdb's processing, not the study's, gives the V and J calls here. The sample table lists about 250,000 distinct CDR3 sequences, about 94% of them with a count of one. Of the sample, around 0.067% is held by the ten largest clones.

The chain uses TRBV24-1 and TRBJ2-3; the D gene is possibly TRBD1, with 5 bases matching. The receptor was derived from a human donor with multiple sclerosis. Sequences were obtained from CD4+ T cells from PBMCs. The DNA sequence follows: TGTGCCACCAGTTCCGGAAGGGGTACGCAGTATTTT. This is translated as CATSSGRGTQYF.